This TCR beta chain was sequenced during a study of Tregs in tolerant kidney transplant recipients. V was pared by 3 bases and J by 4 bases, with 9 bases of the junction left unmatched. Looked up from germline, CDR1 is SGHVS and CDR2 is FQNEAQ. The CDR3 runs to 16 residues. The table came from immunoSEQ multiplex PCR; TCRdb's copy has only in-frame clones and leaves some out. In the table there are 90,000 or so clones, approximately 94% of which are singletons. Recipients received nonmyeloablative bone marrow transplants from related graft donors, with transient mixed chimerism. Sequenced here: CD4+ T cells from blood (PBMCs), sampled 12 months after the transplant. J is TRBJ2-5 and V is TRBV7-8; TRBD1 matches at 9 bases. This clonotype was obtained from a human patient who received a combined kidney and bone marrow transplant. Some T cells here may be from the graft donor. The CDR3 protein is CASSLAPQGALETQYF. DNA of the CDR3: TGTGCCAGCAGCTTGGCTCCACAGGGGGCTCTAGAGACCCAGTACTTC. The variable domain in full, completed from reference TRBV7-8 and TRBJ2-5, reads GAGVSQSPRYKVAKRGQDVALRCDPISGHVSLFWYQQALGQGPEFLTYFQNEAQLDKSGLPSDRFFAERPEGSVSTLKIQRTQQEDSAVYLCASSLAPQGALETQYFGPGTRLLVL.